The source of this T cell receptor beta chain is a study of blood T cell repertoires in COVID-19. Across the study: Acute and convalescent COVID-19 specimens originated in the United States, Italy and Spain. From T cells, B-cell-depleted T cells, or PBMCs came the material, which was cDNA or gDNA.

V shed 10 bases, J shed 5 bases, and the junction held 12 bases outside the gene matches. Germline-derived CDR1 and CDR2 are LNHDA and SQIVND (reference sequence). The CDR3 runs 14 residues. Per the study methods: Reference gene primer amplification gave estimated nucleated cell counts. Sequenced by immunoSEQ multiplex PCR; TCRdb stores in-frame clones only, minus some. The DNA was the basis for D and trimming; V, J and clone size are from that table. The sample has 130,000 to 150,000 clones, approximately 80% seen once. The V gene is TRBV19, the J gene TRBJ1-2; 8 positions match TRBD1. Material for sequencing was peripheral blood. The receptor was isolated from a man aged 65-85 years who had recovered from COVID-19. The CDR3, as DNA: TGTGCCACAGACGGAACAGGGGGATATTATGGCTACACCTTC. This codes for CATDGTGGYYGYTF. The full variable domain, in which reference TRBV19 and TRBJ1-2 provide the parts outside the CDR3, is DGGITQSPKYLFRKEGQNVTLSCEQNLNHDAMYWYRQDPGQGLRLIYYSQIVNDFQKGDIAEGYSVSREKKESFPLTVTSAQKNPTAFYLCATDGTGGYYGYTFGSGTRLTVV.